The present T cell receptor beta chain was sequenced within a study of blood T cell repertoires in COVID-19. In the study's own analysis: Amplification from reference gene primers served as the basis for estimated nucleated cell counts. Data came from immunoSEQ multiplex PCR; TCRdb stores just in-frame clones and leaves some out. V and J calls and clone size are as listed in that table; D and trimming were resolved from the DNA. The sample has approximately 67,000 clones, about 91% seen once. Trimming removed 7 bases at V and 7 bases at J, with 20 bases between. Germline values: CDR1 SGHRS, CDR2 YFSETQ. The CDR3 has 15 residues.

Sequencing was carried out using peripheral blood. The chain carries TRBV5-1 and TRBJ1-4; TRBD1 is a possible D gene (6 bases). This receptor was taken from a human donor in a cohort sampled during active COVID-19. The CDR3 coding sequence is TGCGCCAGCGCAACGGCCAGGGGATCCGGTGAAAAACTGTTTTTT. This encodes CASATARGSGEKLFF.